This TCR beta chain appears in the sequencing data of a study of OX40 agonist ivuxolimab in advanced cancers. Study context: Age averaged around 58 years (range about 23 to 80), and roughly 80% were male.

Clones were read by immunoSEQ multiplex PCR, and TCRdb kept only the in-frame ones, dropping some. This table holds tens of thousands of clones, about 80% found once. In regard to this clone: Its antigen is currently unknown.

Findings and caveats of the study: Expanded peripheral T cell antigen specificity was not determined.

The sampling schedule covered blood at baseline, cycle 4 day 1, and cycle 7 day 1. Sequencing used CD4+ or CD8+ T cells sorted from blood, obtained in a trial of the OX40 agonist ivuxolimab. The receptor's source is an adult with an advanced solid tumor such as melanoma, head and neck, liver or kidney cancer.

This CDR3 is CASSLAGTVQETQYF. The CDR3 coding sequence is TGCGCCAGCAGCTTGGCCGGGACAGTACAAGAGACCCAGTACTTC. The gene calls are TRBV5-1 and TRBJ2-5; the match to TRBD1 covers 7 bases. Germline lookup yields CDR1 SGHRS and CDR2 YFSETQ. The J segment lost 2 bases and the V segment lost 0 bases, leaving 4 bases of the junction unmatched. The CDR3 loop spans 15 amino acids.